A few counts support the clone carrying this T cell receptor beta chain. These data are taken from a study of T-cell memory formation after mild COVID-19. The TCR alpha and TCR beta cDNA libraries, bearing sample barcodes and UMIs, were generated by 5'RACE using constant-segment primers. TCRdb reprocessed the 5' RACE reads with MiXCR, giving one entry per CDR3 protein. Among a few hundred thousand distinct CDR3 sequences listed, approximately 19% were seen once. Germline-derived CDR1 and CDR2 are LGHNA and YSLEER. There are 14 residues in the CDR3. Trimming cost V 0 bases and J 4 bases, with 9 bases left between them.

This receptor was taken from a man between 18 and 35 years old who had mild COVID-19 (a few samples of this study predate the infection). Cell type and time point are not known. The chain links TRBV4-3 to TRBJ1-2; D is unclear. The sequenced sample consisted of PBMCs or a T cell subset sorted from them (not recorded which). The CDR3: CASSQDLGGYGYTF. The CDR3 DNA is TGCGCCAGCAGCCAAGATCTAGGCGGCTATGGCTACACCTTC.